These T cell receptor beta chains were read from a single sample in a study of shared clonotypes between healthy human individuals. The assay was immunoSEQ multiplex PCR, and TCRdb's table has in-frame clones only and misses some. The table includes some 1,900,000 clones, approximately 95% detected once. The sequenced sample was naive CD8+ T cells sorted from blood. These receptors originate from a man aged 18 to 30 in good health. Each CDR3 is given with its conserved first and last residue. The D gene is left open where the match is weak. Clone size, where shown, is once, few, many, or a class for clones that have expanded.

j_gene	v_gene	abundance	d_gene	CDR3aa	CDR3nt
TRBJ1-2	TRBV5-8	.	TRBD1	CASSWDRGYGYTF	TGTGCCAGCAGCTGGGACAGGGGGTATGGCTACACCTTC
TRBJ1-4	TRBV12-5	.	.	CASGLVAARMEKLFF	TGTGCTAGTGGTTTGGTGGCAGCGCGAATGGAAAAACTGTTTTTT
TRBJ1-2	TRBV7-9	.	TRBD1	CASSLAGDRRAGYTF	TGTGCCAGCAGCTTAGCCGGGGACAGACGAGCCGGCTACACCTTC
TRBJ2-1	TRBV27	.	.	CASSLSSGSSYNEQFF	TGTGCCAGCAGTTTATCGTCTGGGAGCTCCTACAATGAGCAGTTCTTC
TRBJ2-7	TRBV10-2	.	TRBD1	CASSVTQGAWEQYF	TGCGCCAGCAGTGTAACACAGGGGGCTTGGGAGCAGTACTTC
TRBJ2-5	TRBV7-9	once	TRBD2	CASSFVAGGGETQYF	TGTGCCAGCAGCTTTGTAGCGGGGGGAGGAGAGACCCAGTACTTC
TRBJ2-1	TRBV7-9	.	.	CASSSLPDPRQFF	TGTGCCAGCAGCTCCCTCCCCGACCCTAGGCAGTTCTTC
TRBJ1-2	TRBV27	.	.	CASSLGGANYGYTF	TGTGCCAGCAGTTTAGGGGGTGCTAACTATGGCTACACCTTC
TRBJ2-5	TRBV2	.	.	CASSEGPETQYF	TGTGCCAGCAGTGAGGGCCCGGAGACCCAGTACTTC
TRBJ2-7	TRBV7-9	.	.	CASSVSVGEQYF	TGTGCCAGCAGCGTCTCCGTTGGAGAGCAGTACTTC
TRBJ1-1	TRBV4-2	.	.	CASSQDLGDTEAFF	TGTGCCAGCAGCCAAGATCTGGGGGACACTGAAGCTTTCTTT
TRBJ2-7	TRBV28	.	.	CASSPPSGSYEQYF	TGTGCCAGCAGTCCCCCCTCCGGGAGCTACGAGCAGTACTTC
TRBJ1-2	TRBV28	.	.	CASSPAGSYSDGYTF	TGTGCCAGCAGTCCCGCAGGGTCGTACTCGGATGGCTACACCTTC
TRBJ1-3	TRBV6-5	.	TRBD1	CASSQTGMSGNTIYF	TGTGCCAGCAGTCAGACAGGGATGTCTGGAAACACCATATATTTT
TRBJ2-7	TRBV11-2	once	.	CASSLGGPTYEQYF	TGTGCCAGCAGCTTGGGGGGGCCGACCTACGAGCAGTACTTC
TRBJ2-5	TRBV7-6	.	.	CASSLPPQETQYF	TGTGCCAGCAGCTTACCCCCTCAAGAGACCCAGTACTTC
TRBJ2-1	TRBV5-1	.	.	CASSLAAGSYNEQFF	TGCGCCAGCAGCTTGGCGGCGGGCTCCTACAATGAGCAGTTCTTC
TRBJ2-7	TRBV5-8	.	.	CASSFTSGGYEQYF	TGTGCCAGCAGCTTTACCTCGGGTGGCTACGAGCAGTACTTC
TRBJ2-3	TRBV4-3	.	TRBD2	CASSPVRLGAGGTTDTQYF	TGCGCCAGCAGCCCGGTACGACTAGGAGCGGGAGGGACCACAGATACGCAGTATTTT
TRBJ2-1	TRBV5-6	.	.	CASSLIEAVGEQFF	TGTGCCAGCAGCTTGATCGAGGCAGTTGGGGAGCAGTTCTTC
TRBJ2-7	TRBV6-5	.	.	CASSWARWGEQYF	TGTGCCAGCAGTTGGGCTCGGTGGGGGGAGCAGTACTTC
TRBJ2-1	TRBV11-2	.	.	CASSLGGGFEQFF	TGTGCCAGCAGCTTAGGAGGGGGGTTTGAGCAGTTCTTC
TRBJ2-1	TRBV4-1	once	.	CASSQALGSEQFF	TGCGCCAGCAGCCAGGCACTAGGGAGTGAGCAGTTCTTC
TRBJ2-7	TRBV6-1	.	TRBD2	CASSEVPVWLAGLRYF	TGTGCCAGCAGTGAAGTTCCGGTATGGCTAGCGGGTCTAAGATACTTC
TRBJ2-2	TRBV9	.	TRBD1	CASSANPGTVETGELFF	TGTGCCAGCAGCGCAAATCCTGGGACAGTAGAAACCGGGGAGCTGTTTTTT
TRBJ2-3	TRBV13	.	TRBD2	CASSFWTSGEGDTQYF	TGTGCCAGCAGCTTCTGGACTAGCGGGGAGGGGGATACGCAGTATTTT
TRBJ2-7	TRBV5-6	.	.	CASSSSGQEQYF	TGTGCCAGCAGCTCCTCCGGTCAGGAGCAGTACTTC
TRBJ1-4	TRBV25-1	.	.	CASSGVGLLKLFF	TGTGCCAGCAGTGGGGTGGGCCTTTTGAAACTGTTTTTT
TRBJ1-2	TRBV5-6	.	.	CASNRVQDYLLPSGYTF	TGTGCCAGCAACCGGGTGCAGGACTACCTCCTACCGTCAGGCTACACCTTC
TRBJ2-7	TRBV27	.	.	CASSLSGLRIQYF	TGTGCCAGCAGTTTATCGGGCCTTCGGATACAGTACTTC
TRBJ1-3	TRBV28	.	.	CASSPTPGLGNTIYF	TGTGCCAGCAGCCCGACCCCAGGGCTCGGAAACACCATATATTTT
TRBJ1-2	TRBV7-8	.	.	CASRPGVSDYGYTF	TGTGCCAGCCGACCGGGGGTTTCTGACTATGGCTACACCTTC
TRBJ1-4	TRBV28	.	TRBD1	CASSIDAGTGGEKLFF	TGTGCCAGCAGCATCGATGCCGGGACAGGAGGGGAAAAACTGTTTTTT
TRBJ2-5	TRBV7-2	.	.	CASSLAFLLAIALFQETQYF	TGTGCCAGCAGCTTAGCTTTTTTATTGGCTATCGCTCTGTTTCAAGAGACCCAGTACTTC
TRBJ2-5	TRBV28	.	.	CASSFNPGAETQYF	TGTGCCAGCAGTTTTAATCCTGGCGCGGAGACCCAGTACTTC
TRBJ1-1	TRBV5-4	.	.	CASSLGGIEAFF	TGTGCCAGCAGCTTGGGTGGGATTGAAGCTTTCTTT
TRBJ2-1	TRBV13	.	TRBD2	CASSLVGGRAAEQFF	TGTGCCAGCAGCTTAGTTGGCGGGAGGGCCGCTGAGCAGTTCTTC
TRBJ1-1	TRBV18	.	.	CASSPPWGVNTEAFF	TGTGCCAGCTCACCCCCGTGGGGGGTGAACACTGAAGCTTTCTTT
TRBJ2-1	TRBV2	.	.	CASSPIEDEQFF	TGTGCCAGCAGTCCTATAGAGGATGAGCAGTTCTTC
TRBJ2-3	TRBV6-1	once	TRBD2	CASSEMGLAGQLADTQYF	TGTGCCAGCAGTGAAATGGGACTAGCGGGACAGTTGGCAGATACGCAGTATTTT
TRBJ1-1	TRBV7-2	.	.	CASSFITMNTEAFF	TGTGCCAGCAGCTTTATCACTATGAACACTGAAGCTTTCTTT
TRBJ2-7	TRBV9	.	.	CASSVTDEPYEQYF	TGTGCCAGCAGCGTGACAGACGAACCCTACGAGCAGTACTTC
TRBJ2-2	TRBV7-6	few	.	CASSFKYTGELFF	TGTGCCAGCAGCTTTAAGTACACCGGGGAGCTGTTTTTT
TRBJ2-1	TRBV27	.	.	CASSLASYNEQFF	TGTGCCAGCAGTCTCGCCTCCTACAATGAGCAGTTCTTC
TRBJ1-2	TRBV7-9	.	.	CASSLGVYGYTF	TGTGCCAGCAGCTTAGGGGTTTATGGCTACACCTTC
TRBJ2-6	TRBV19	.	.	CASSIVGLSSGANVLTF	TGTGCCAGTAGTATAGTCGGACTATCCTCTGGGGCCAACGTCCTGACTTTC
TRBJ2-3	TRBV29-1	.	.	CSVWDVNTDTQYF	TGCAGCGTTTGGGATGTCAACACAGATACGCAGTATTTT